The 17 T cell receptor beta chains reported below all come from one sample, sequenced in a study of blood T cell repertoires in COVID-19. Libraries were prepared by immunoSEQ multiplex PCR; TCRdb keeps only in-frame clonotypes and omits some of them. This table has about 25,000 clones, roughly nine tenths appearing once. Specimen: peripheral blood. The receptor source for this set is a human donor with active COVID-19. The donor label of this sample is uncertain.

This chain connects TRBV18 to TRBJ2-3; D is undetermined. V lost 0 bases and J 7 bases, leaving 8 bases between the germline ends. The CDR3 runs to 13 residues. Germline CDR1 KGHSH, CDR2 LQKENI. The CDR3 bases are TGTGCCAGCTCACCACCGTCGCTAAATACGCAGTATTTT. This codes for CASSPPSLNTQYF.

This CDR3 is CASDVVRDGELFF. The CDR3, as DNA: TGTGCCAGCGACGTAGTCCGAGACGGGGAACTGTTTTTT. The chain recombines TRBV2 with TRBJ1-4, with D uncertain. V was shortened by 8 bases and J by 12 bases, with 19 bases between the two germline ends. CDR1 and CDR2 from the germline V gene are SNHLY and FYNNEI. CDR3 length: 13 residues.

The chain combines TRBV16 with TRBJ1-4; possibly TRBD1 for D (5 bases). V lost 4 bases and J lost 6, with 15 bases in between. Germline CDR1 is KGHSY and CDR2 is FQNENV. This CDR3 is built from 15 residues. CDR3 residues: CASSRDGTLDEKLFF. CDR3 in DNA: TGTGCCAGCAGCCGGGACGGGACTCTGGATGAAAAACTGTTTTTT.

This sequence joins TRBV28 and TRBJ2-5, with TRBD2 matching 11 bases. The V segment lost 5 bases and the J segment 5 bases; nucleotides outside the gene matches: 13. CDR1 MDHEN and CDR2 SYDVKM come from the germline V gene. The CDR3 is 17 residues long. In DNA, the CDR3 is TGTGCCAGCAGTCCCCCTTCTAGCGGGAGGTCTTCGGAGACCCAGTACTTC. The encoded protein is CASSPPSSGRSSETQYF.

The V and J genes are TRBV7-2 and TRBJ2-1; TRBD2 matches at 11 bases. V lost 4 bases and J lost 1; bases outside the gene matches: 6. The CDR3 is 17 residues long. Germline V gives CDR1 SGHTA, CDR2 FQGNSA. CDR3: CASSSLAGGPSYNEQFF. The CDR3 region has the DNA TGTGCCAGCAGCTCGTTAGCGGGAGGGCCTTCCTACAATGAGCAGTTCTTC.

The chain links TRBV4-3 to TRBJ2-7; 10 nucleotides match TRBD2. J was trimmed by 2 bases and V by 4 bases; bases with no gene match: 2. CDR1 is LGHNA and CDR2 is YSLEER in the germline V gene. The length of the CDR3 is 14 residues. The CDR3 loop is CASSPTSGTYEQYF. As DNA, the CDR3 is TGCGCCAGCAGCCCAACTAGCGGGACCTACGAGCAGTACTTC.

V gene TRBV3-1 (or the pseudogene TRBV3-2) combines with J gene TRBJ2-2; D is perhaps TRBD2 (6 bases). The CDR3 covers 15 residues. V was pared by 5 bases and J by 4 bases, with 14 bases between. CDR1 is LGHDT and CDR2 is YNNKEL in the germline V gene (reference sequence). CDR3 in amino acids: CASSKEGVRTGELFF. Here the CDR3 DNA reads TGTGCCAGCAGCAAGGAGGGAGTCCGCACCGGGGAGCTGTTTTTT.

The table lists this clone with a few counts. V gene TRBV24-1 combines with J gene TRBJ2-3; D is unclear. The CDR3 spans 15 residues. Trimming removed 5 bases from V and 4 bases from J, with 15 bases in between. Per the germline V gene, CDR1 is KGHDR and CDR2 is SFDVKD. This chain's CDR3 is CATSGTVQDPDTQYF. In nucleotides, the CDR3 is TGTGCCACCAGTGGTACAGTGCAGGATCCAGATACGCAGTATTTT.

The CDR3, as DNA: TGCGCCAGCAGCTTGGATAGGGGCTACGAGCAGTACTTC. This encodes CASSLDRGYEQYF. The V gene is TRBV5-1, the J gene TRBJ2-7; possibly TRBD1 for D (5 bases). V was trimmed by 0 bases and J by 3 bases, leaving 7 bases between them. This CDR3 spans 13 amino acids. The germline CDR1 and CDR2 sequences are SGHRS and YFSETQ.

CDR3 in DNA: TGTGCCAGTAGTCTCTTTCTAGCGGGATCCTACAATGAGCAGTTCTTC. Translating it yields CASSLFLAGSYNEQFF. This sequence joins TRBV19 and TRBJ2-1; 9 positions agree with TRBD2. The V and J ends lost 5 bases and 1 base, in that order; junction bases with no gene match: 6. The CDR3 extends over 16 amino acids. Germline assignment: CDR1 LNHDA and CDR2 SQIVND (reference sequence).

V is TRBV7-3 and J is TRBJ2-2; tentative D call: TRBD1 (5 bases). This CDR3 comprises 14 residues. Germline V gene lookup returns CDR1 SGHTA and CDR2 FQGTGA. V dropped 8 bases and J dropped 5 bases, with 15 bases sitting between them. DNA for the CDR3: TGTGCCAGCCGGAGCCAAACAGGAACCGGGGAGCTGTTTTTT. Residues: CASRSQTGTGELFF.

The rearrangement joins TRBV24-1 to TRBJ2-5; weak D call: TRBD2 (5 bases). V shed 3 bases and J shed 3 bases, with 13 bases lying between them. This CDR3 comprises 15 residues. Germline CDR1 KGHDR, CDR2 SFDVKD. The CDR3 nucleotides are TGTGCCACCAGTGATCTCAGCGGTCAAAAAGAGACCCAGTACTTC. Protein sequence: CATSDLSGQKETQYF.

V and J are TRBV11-3 and TRBJ2-7, with unresolved D. This CDR3 comprises 15 residues. In germline, CDR1 is SGHNT, CDR2 YENEEA. The V and J ends lost 0 bases and 0 bases respectively, with 9 bases between them. The CDR3 spells CASSLDSDSSYEQYF. For the CDR3, the DNA is TGTGCCAGCAGCTTAGATTCTGATAGCTCCTACGAGCAGTACTTC.

The chain is built from TRBV11-2 and TRBJ1-6, with D unresolved. Germline V gene lookup returns CDR1 SGHAT and CDR2 FQNNGV. Trimming stripped 2 bases from V and 3 bases from J, with 5 bases between. CDR3 length: 14 residues. CDR3 in amino acids: CASSLPVYNSPLHF. The CDR3 coding sequence is TGTGCCAGCAGCTTACCGGTCTATAATTCACCCCTCCACTTT.

The chain uses TRBV5-8 and TRBJ2-6; 7 bases are shared with TRBD1. The CDR3 has 14 residues. Per germline, CDR1 SGHTS and CDR2 YDEGEE. Germline trimming cut 4 bases from V and 2 bases from J; bases unmatched to any gene: 0. CDR3 coding DNA: TGTGCCAGCAGCACAGGGGCTGGGGCCAACGTCCTGACTTTC. Residues: CASSTGAGANVLTF.

The table lists this clone with a few counts. The chain has TRBV27 and TRBJ2-3; TRBD2 agrees at 8 bases. CDR1 MNHEY and CDR2 SMNVEV come from the germline V gene (reference sequence). V shed 4 bases, J shed 5 bases, and the junction held 2 bases outside the gene matches. CDR3 length equals 13 residues. CDR3 nucleotides: TGTGCCAGCAGTTCGACTAGCGAAGATACGCAGTATTTT. Amino acids: CASSSTSEDTQYF.

The J gene is TRBJ2-3, the V gene TRBV7-9, with TRBD2 matching over 8 bases. Germline V gene sequence: CDR1 SEHNR, CDR2 FQNEAQ (reference sequence). The length of the CDR3 is 15 residues. V lost 4 bases and J lost 4; bases outside the gene matches: 7. CDR3 in DNA: TGTGCCAGCAGCTCGGGACTAGAATACCCAGATACGCAGTATTTT. Its protein is CASSSGLEYPDTQYF.